The 5 T cell receptor beta chains listed next were all sequenced from one sample in a study of Ad26.COV2.S vaccination and SARS-CoV-2 variants. TCRdb keeps only in-frame clones here, not all; method: immunoSEQ multiplex PCR. The table records over 200,000 clones, roughly 90% of them present only once. Regarding treatment: roughly 20 received Ad26.COV2.S at low or high dose, single or two shots; roughly five received placebo; per-sample allocation not given. Material that was analyzed had been drawn on day 63 after the first vaccine or placebo injection. This specimen consisted of peripheral blood, obtained in a trial of Ad26.COV2.S vaccine versus placebo. Receptor source: a person aged 18-60 years who received the Ad26.COV2.S COVID-19 vaccine or a placebo.

Only one count was recorded for this clone. This sequence joins TRBV7-2 and TRBJ2-3, with 8 bases matching TRBD2. V was pared by 0 bases and J by 4 bases, with 3 bases of the junction left unmatched. CDR3 length: 15 amino acids. CDR1 SGHTA and CDR2 FQGNSA come from the germline V gene. Written as DNA, the CDR3 is TGTGCCAGCAGCTTAGCGTCGCGGGGGGCAGATACGCAGTATTTT. Its protein is CASSLASRGADTQYF.

The rearrangement links TRBV5-1 to TRBJ1-1; D not certain. V was clipped by 0 bases and J by 0 bases, with 9 bases between them. The V gene's germline CDR1 is SGHRS and CDR2 YFSETQ. The CDR3 extends over 15 amino acids. The CDR3 loop reads CASSLGHVMNTEAFF. In DNA form, the CDR3 reads TGCGCCAGCAGCTTGGGACACGTAATGAACACTGAAGCTTTCTTT. The entire variable domain, with the rest obtained from reference TRBV5-1 and TRBJ1-1, is as follows: KAGVTQTPRYLIKTRGQQVTLSCSPISGHRSVSWYQQTPGQGLQFLFEYFSETQRNKGNFPGRFSGRQFSNSRSEMNVSTLELGDSALYLCASSLGHVMNTEAFFGQGTRLTVV.

This clone was counted between two and nine times. The chain combines TRBV19 with TRBJ2-1; perhaps TRBD1 as D (6 bases). CDR3 size: 14 residues. Between the trimmed V and J ends, which lost 4 bases and 1 base, there was a span of 8 bases. Germline V gene lookup returns CDR1 LNHDA and CDR2 SQIVND (reference sequence). CDR3 DNA sequence: TGTGCCAGTAGTACCAGGGGATCCTACAATGAGCAGTTCTTC. Amino acids: CASSTRGSYNEQFF. The variable domain in full, completed from reference TRBV19 and TRBJ2-1, reads DGGITQSPKYLFRKEGQNVTLSCEQNLNHDAMYWYRQDPGQGLRLIYYSQIVNDFQKGDIAEGYSVSREKKESFPLTVTSAQKNPTAFYLCASSTRGSYNEQFFGPGTRLTVL.

The gene calls are TRBV21-1 and TRBJ1-3. TRBV21-1 is a listed pseudogene. The CDR3 is 19 residues long. The CDR3 is CASSREGAGQHRSGNTIYF. CDR3 DNA sequence: TGTGCCAGCTCCAGGGAGGGGGCAGGGCAACATCGATCTGGAAACACCATATATTTT.

In DNA, the CDR3 is TGTGCCAGCAGTCAACAGGGGAACACTGAAGCTTTCTTT. Translated: CASSQQGNTEAFF. V gene TRBV27 combines with J gene TRBJ1-1; TRBD1 might be the D (6 bases). The CDR3 consists of 13 residues. Germline lookup yields CDR1 MNHEY and CDR2 SMNVEV (reference sequence). The ends were cut back, 5 bases at V and 1 base at J, with 8 bases in the middle.